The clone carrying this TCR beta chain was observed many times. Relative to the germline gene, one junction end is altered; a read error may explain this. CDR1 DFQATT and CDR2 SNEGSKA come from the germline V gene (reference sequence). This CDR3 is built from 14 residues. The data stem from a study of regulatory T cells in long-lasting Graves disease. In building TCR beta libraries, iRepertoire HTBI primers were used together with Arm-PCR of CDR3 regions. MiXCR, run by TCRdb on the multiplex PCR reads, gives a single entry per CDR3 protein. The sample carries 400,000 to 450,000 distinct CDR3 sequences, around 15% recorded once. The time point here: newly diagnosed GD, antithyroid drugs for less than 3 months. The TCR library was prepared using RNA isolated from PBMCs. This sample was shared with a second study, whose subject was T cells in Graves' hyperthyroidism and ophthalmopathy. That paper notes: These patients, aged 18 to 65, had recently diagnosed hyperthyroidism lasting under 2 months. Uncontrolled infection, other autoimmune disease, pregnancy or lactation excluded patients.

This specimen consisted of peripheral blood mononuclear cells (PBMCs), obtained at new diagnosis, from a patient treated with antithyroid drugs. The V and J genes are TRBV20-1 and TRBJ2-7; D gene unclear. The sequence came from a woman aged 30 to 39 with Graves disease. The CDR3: CSAREESDSYEQYF. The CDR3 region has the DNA TGCAGTGCTCGAGAAGAGTCCGACTCCTACGAGCAGTACTTC.